This entry features one T cell receptor (beta chain) sequence. Its antigen is currently not known. No much larger clone is present one base from it, and per-base qualities are unavailable. The immunoSEQ Assay, a bias-controlled multiplex PCR, was used to amplify TCRbeta CDR3 regions from genomic DNA. The authors' analysis ran thus. Nucleated cell counts per sample were estimated from amplification of reference gene primers within the assay. Sequence reads were collapsed and filtered to measure the absolute abundance of every unique TCRbeta CDR3 rearrangement. For each sample, productive Simpson clonality was calculated by taking the square root of Simpson's diversity index across productive rearrangements. Imported from immuneACCESS, the table was reduced by TCRdb to in-frame sequences with V and J called. These copies leave out some clones; in studies compared against another copy, an unresolved V gene accounts for under half, and the cause of the remainder is not known. That table is the source of V, J and clone size, and D and trimming were worked out from the DNA. For this sample the table gives under 200,000 clones, of which 82% were detected only once. Jointly, the top ten make up less than 20% of the sample.

This sample is drawn from a study of blood T cell repertoires in COVID-19 (dated by TCRdb to the early 2020s). In terms of the full investigation: Collaborator samples came from the United States, Italy and Spain and covered acute and convalescent phases of COVID-19. HLA class I and class II types, where available, came from metadata supplied by the sample provider rather than from assay-based typing. Nearly every sample came with metadata listing a de-identified subject ID, COVID-19 status, age in years and sex. The prospective study material was composed of cDNA or gDNA derived from T cells, B-cell-depleted T cells, or PBMCs. Samples came from the ongoing ImmuneRACE study (first 160 participants) plus 1,254 subjects from 6 global collaborators. The dataset comprised deeply sampled blood TCRbeta repertoires from subjects exposed to, actively infected with, or recovered from COVID-19. The repertoires were made available in a free public database intended to serve as a resource for research on the immune response to SARS-CoV-2.

Participants in the prospective study were enrolled through a virtual design, were aged about 18 to 100 years, and lived in roughly 24 United States geographic areas. In the prospective study, participants were assigned to cohorts based on the clinical history participants reported in a screening survey and a study questionnaire. ImmuneRACE Cohort 3 recovered participants were defined by two consecutive negative NP/OP PCR tests, healthcare professional clearance, or symptom resolution. Each participant in the prospective study had whole blood, serum and a nasopharyngeal or oropharyngeal swab collected by mobile phlebotomists. Prospective study participants could optionally give additional blood draws and questionnaires over an approximately two-month period. Before DNA extraction, blood samples from the prospective study were shipped at room temperature or frozen. The CDR3 holds 15 amino acids from the cysteine to the phenylalanine. Just the 45-base CDR3 DNA is kept, in frame starting at base 1. V was cut back by 1 base and J by 8 bases, leaving a gap of 17 bases between them. The germline V gene specifies MDHEN as CDR1 and SYDVKM as CDR2.

Results the study describes overall, beyond this receptor: The quantity of clinical and demographic metadata differed by source and by participant and was supplied without curation.

The clonotype was recovered from a man in his sixties who had recovered from COVID-19. The sequence joins TRBV28 to TRBJ1-2; the D gene is unclear. Sequenced input: PBMCs or T cells enriched from blood (not recorded which). The bases are TGTGCCAGCAGTTTATTTGGATGGGTCGGAGCGGGCTACACCTTC. Its protein product is CASSLFGWVGAGYTF.